This is a list of T cell receptor beta chains from one sample in a study of T cells after yellow fever vaccination. TCRdb itself ran the 5' RACE reads through MiXCR, one entry per CDR3 protein. Of a few hundred thousand distinct CDR3 sequences listed, roughly 8% were seen once; the top ten hold under 20%. Source: PBMCs, taken around 45 days after the first yellow fever vaccination. The receptors come from a man aged 18 to 35 who received the YFV17D yellow fever vaccine. Both conserved end residues are part of each CDR3. Not all rows give a size; the values are once, few, many and, for expanded clones, a class.

abundance,len,v_gene,CDR3aa
few,15,TRBV18,CASSPYRDGGYEQFF
NA,14,TRBV7-2,CASSLVRVADTQYF
few,15,TRBV7-2,CASSLDRDRLYEQYF
NA,15,TRBV6-5,CASSYGYGLPSEQYF
few,15,TRBV7-7,CASSLGGPHQETQYF
few,12,TRBV20-1,CSARENTGELFF
few,16,TRBV5-1,CASSRGTPSGKNIQYF
few,14,TRBV4-1,CASSQEGVWGEQFF
many,14,TRBV12-3/TRBV12-4,CASSQQGGNSPLHF
many,13,TRBV11-1,CASSSGDAYEQYF
many,13,TRBV7-8,CASSPLTGREQFF
few,15,TRBV4-3,CASSQLDRRDTEAFF
NA,14,TRBV7-9,CASSSTEDNYGYTF
NA,15,TRBV7-2,CASSQQGGGAETQYF
NA,14,TRBV6-1,CASSASGGAVTQYF
few,17,TRBV7-2,CASSRPRSGGAVYTQYF
many,15,TRBV12-3/TRBV12-4,CASSREGAVNSPLHF
few,12,TRBV12-3/TRBV12-4,CASRTASYEQYF
NA,15,TRBV27,CASSFSASLNTEAFF
few,15,TRBV10-2,CASSVAAGGPNEQFF
many,15,TRBV9,CASSTWADNTGELFF
few,13,TRBV5-4,CASRDRNSYEQYF
NA,18,TRBV12-3/TRBV12-4,CASSRRSSGGPGTGELFF
few,13,TRBV5-1,CASSLTGDQTQYF
few,15,TRBV27,CASSFSRGGQETQYF
few,14,TRBV7-7,CASSLNRASDTQYF
few,18,TRBV19,CASSIWAGGTGTYNEQFF
NA,15,TRBV18,CASSPSAGGTDTPYF
NA,15,TRBV5-1,CASSLAGGGNYGYTF
NA,16,TRBV11-2,CASSILPAGGGYGYTF
NA,13,TRBV27,CASSDTGFYEQYF
NA,13,TRBV2,CASSQRVDSPLHF
NA,17,TRBV5-5,CASSPGGGLTPRSEQFF
NA,16,TRBV5-1,CASSLGLLLSGNTIYF
NA,13,TRBV9,CASSVDDQETQYF
NA,14,TRBV20-1,CSAMGPPSAETQYF
NA,14,TRBV5-1,CASSQGQGPETQYF
few,22,TRBV20-1,CSARDLHPGGVMGERGNTEAFF
few,13,TRBV20-1,CSASEQGYYGYTF
NA,14,TRBV19,CASSMDRVGTEAFF
few,18,TRBV7-3,CASSLVGQGYNVNSPLHF
NA,16,TRBV7-9,CASSLAPTGELGGYTF
NA,15,TRBV28,CASTIVGEGRDTQYF
few,12,TRBV30,CAAGTATDTQYF
few,14,TRBV6-5,CASSYEQYNSPLHF
NA,14,TRBV10-3,CAISGTGVTGELFF
few,13,TRBV3-1,CASSQGDLGEQYF
many,13,TRBV20-1,CSARDRGYGELFF
NA,15,TRBV5-1,CASRPPSGGNGEQFF
many,14,TRBV5-1,CASSPQSSYNEQFF
few,14,TRBV12-3/TRBV12-4,CASSLASGPGELFF
NA,13,TRBV7-2,CASGRTVQETQYF
many,15,TRBV12-3/TRBV12-4,CASSFLAGSTDTQYF